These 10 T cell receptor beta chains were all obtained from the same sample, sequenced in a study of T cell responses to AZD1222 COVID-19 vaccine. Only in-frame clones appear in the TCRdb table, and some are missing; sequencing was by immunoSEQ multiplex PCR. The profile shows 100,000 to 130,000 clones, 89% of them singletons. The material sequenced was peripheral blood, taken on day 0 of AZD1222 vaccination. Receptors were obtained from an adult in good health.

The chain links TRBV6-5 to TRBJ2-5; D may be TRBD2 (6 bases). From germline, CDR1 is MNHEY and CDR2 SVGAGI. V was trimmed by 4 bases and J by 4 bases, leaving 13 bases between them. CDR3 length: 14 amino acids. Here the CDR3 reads CASSSGTSLETQYF. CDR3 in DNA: TGTGCCAGCAGTTCCGGGACTTCATTAGAGACCCAGTACTTC.

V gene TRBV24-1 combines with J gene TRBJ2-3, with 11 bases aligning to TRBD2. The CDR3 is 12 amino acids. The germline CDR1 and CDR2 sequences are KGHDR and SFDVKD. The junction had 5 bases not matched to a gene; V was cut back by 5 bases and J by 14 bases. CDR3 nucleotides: TGTGCCACCAGTGGTAGACTAGCGGGAATGTATTTT. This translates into CATSGRLAGMYF.

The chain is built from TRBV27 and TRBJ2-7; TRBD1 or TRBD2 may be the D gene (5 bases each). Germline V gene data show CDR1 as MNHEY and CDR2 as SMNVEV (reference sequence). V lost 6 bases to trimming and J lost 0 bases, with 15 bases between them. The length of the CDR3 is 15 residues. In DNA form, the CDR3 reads TGTGCCAGCAGCTGGGACGTCTTGAGCTCCTACGAGCAGTACTTC. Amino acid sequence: CASSWDVLSSYEQYF.

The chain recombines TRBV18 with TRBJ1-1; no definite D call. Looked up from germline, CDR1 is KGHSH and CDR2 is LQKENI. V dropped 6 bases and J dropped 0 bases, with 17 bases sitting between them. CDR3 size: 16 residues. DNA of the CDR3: TGTGCCAGCTCGGGTCAACAGAGCGACTTGAACACTGAAGCTTTCTTT. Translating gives CASSGQQSDLNTEAFF. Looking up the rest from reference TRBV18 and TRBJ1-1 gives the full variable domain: NAGVMQNPRHLVRRRGQEARLRCSPMKGHSHVYWYRQLPEEGLKFMVYLQKENIIDESGMPKERFSAEFPKEGPSILRIQQVVRGDSAAYFCASSGQQSDLNTEAFFGQGTRLTVV.

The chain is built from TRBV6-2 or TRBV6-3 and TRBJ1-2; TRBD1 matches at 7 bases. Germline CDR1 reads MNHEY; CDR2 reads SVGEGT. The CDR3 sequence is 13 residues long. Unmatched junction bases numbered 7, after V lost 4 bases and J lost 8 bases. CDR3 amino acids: CASSSEGQRGYTF. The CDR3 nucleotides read TGTGCCAGCAGTTCCGAGGGACAGCGCGGCTACACCTTC.

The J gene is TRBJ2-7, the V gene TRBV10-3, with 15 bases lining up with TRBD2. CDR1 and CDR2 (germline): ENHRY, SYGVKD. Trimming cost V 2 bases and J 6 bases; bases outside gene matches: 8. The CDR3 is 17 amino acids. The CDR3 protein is CAISELGGLAGGPEQYF. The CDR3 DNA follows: TGTGCCATCAGTGAGCTGGGGGGACTAGCGGGAGGACCCGAGCAGTACTTC.

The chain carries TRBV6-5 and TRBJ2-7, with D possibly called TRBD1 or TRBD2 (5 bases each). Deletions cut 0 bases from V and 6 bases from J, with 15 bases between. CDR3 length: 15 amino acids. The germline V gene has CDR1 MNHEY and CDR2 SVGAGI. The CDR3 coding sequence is TGTGCCAGCAGTTACTCGCGTTGGTCAGGGAGCGAGCAGTACTTC. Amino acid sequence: CASSYSRWSGSEQYF.

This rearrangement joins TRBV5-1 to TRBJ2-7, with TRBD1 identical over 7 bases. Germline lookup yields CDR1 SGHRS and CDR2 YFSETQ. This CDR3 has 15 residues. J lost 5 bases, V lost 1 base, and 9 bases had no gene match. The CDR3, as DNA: TGCGCCAGCAGCTTGATGGGACAGCAGGGGCACGAGCAGTACTTC. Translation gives CASSLMGQQGHEQYF. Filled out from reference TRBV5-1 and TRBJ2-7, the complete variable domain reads KAGVTQTPRYLIKTRGQQVTLSCSPISGHRSVSWYQQTPGQGLQFLFEYFSETQRNKGNFPGRFSGRQFSNSRSEMNVSTLELGDSALYLCASSLMGQQGHEQYFGPGTRLTVT.

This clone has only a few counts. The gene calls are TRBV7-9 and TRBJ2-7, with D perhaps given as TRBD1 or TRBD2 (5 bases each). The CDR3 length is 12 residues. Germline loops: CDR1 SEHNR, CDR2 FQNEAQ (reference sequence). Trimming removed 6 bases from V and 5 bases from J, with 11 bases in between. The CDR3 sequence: CASRGVRDEQYF. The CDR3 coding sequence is TGTGCCAGCAGGGGGGTGCGAGACGAGCAGTACTTC.

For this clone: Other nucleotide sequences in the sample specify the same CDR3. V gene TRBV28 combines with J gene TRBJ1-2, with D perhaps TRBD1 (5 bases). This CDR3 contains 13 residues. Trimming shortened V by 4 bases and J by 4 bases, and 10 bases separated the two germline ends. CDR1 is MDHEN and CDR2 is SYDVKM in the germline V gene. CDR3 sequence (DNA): TGTGCCAGCAGTTCCGACAGTACCTATGGCTACACCTTC. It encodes CASSSDSTYGYTF.